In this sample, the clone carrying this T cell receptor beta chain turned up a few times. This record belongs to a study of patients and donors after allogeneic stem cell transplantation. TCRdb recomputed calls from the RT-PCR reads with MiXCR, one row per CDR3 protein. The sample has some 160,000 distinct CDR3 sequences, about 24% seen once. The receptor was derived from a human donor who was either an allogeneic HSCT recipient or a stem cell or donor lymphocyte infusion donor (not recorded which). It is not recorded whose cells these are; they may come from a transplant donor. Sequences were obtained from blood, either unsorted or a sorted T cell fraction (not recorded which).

CDR3 loop: CSAREVLGGTEAFF. In DNA form, the CDR3 reads TGCAGTGCTAGAGAAGTGTTGGGAGGCACTGAAGCTTTCTTT. The gene calls are TRBV20-1 and TRBJ1-1; D gene uncertain. Germline CDR1 is DFQATT and CDR2 is SNEGSKA (reference sequence). V was shortened by 0 bases and J by 4 bases, with 12 bases between the two germline ends. There are 14 residues in the CDR3.